This passage covers 11 T cell receptor beta chains from one sample sequenced in a study of cytomegalovirus exposure and HLA in healthy donors. It was with 60 Vbeta and 13 Jbeta primers that the PCR ran. Data came from immunoSEQ multiplex PCR; TCRdb stores just in-frame clones and leaves some out. This sample yields under 200,000 clones, of which around three quarters are seen a single time; about 2.1% belongs to the top ten. What was sequenced was PBMCs. The source is a man in his thirties or forties in good health and CMV-seronegative.

The rearrangement joins TRBV6-5 to TRBJ2-7; D is undetermined. There are 14 residues in the CDR3. V was shortened by 7 bases and J by 2 bases, with 15 bases between the two germline ends. CDR1 is MNHEY, CDR2 SVGAGI, per germline. CDR3 residues: CASKALPNAYEQYF. The CDR3 DNA sequence: TGTGCCAGCAAAGCCCTTCCCAACGCCTACGAGCAGTACTTC.

This clone was counted only a few times. The chain recombines TRBV5-5 with TRBJ2-3; 8 bases map to TRBD1. Germline CDR1 and CDR2: SGHKS and YYEKEE (reference sequence). Unmatched junction bases numbered 9, after V lost 6 bases and J lost 3 bases. CDR3 length: 15 amino acids. The CDR3 protein is CASTSRGHQTDTQYF. The CDR3 DNA follows: TGTGCCAGCACCTCCAGGGGGCATCAGACAGATACGCAGTATTTT. Full variable domain (rest looked up from reference TRBV5-5 and TRBJ2-3): DAGVTQSPTHLIKTRGQQVTLRCSPISGHKSVSWYQQVLGQGPQFIFQYYEKEERGRGNFPDRFSARQFPNYSSELNVNALLLGDSALYLCASTSRGHQTDTQYFGPGTRLTVL.

The rearrangement links TRBV2 to TRBJ2-3, with D possibly TRBD1 on 5 matching bases. This CDR3 has 15 amino acids. The ends were cut back, 6 bases at V and 1 base at J, with 14 bases in the middle. Germline V gives CDR1 SNHLY, CDR2 FYNNEI. DNA for the CDR3: TGTGCCAGCAGCCCCGTTGGGGCCCGCACAGATACGCAGTATTTT. It is translated as CASSPVGARTDTQYF.

The J gene is TRBJ2-1, the V gene TRBV1; the table assigns TRBD2, which was not confirmed against the DNA. TRBV1 is a documented pseudogene. The CDR3 is 20 residues long. CDR3 sequence reads: CTSSQALGTSGGGVWNEQFF. The DNA for the CDR3 is TGCACCAGCAGCCAGGCTCTAGGGACTAGCGGGGGTGGCGTGTGGAATGAGCAGTTCTTC.

This clone appeared a few times. The CDR3 sequence is CASSSRTGGVGGANVLTF. The CDR3 DNA sequence: TGTGCCAGCAGCTCGCGGACAGGGGGAGTTGGTGGGGCCAACGTCCTGACTTTC. The gene calls are TRBV9 and TRBJ2-6; 10 bases match TRBD1. V was clipped by 4 bases and J by 3 bases; unmatched bases: 10. This CDR3 spans 18 amino acids. Germline CDR1 SGDLS, CDR2 YYNGEE. Together with reference TRBV9 and TRBJ2-6, the CDR3 gives the full variable domain: DSGVTQTPKHLITATGQRVTLRCSPRSGDLSVYWYQQSLDQGLQFLIQYYNGEERAKGNILERFSAQQFPDLHSELNLSSLELGDSALYFCASSSRTGGVGGANVLTFGAGSRLTVL.

The chain is built from TRBV30 and TRBJ1-5, with D maybe TRBD1 (6 bases). V gave up 0 bases and J gave up 6 bases, with 12 bases separating them. The CDR3 sequence is 14 residues long. Germline assignment: CDR1 GTSNPN and CDR2 SVGIG (reference sequence). DNA of the CDR3: TGTGCCTGGAGTGTACGTACAGGGATTCAGCCCCAGCATTTT. Translating gives CAWSVRTGIQPQHF.

This clone was seen a handful of times. J is TRBJ1-6 and V is TRBV5-1, with D unresolved. V was pared by 0 bases and J by 7 bases, with 17 bases between. In germline, CDR1 is SGHRS, CDR2 YFSETQ. The CDR3 consists of 17 residues. The CDR3, as DNA: TGCGCCAGCAGCTTGGACGGGTCCAGTTTATTAAATTCACCCCTCCACTTT. Protein: CASSLDGSSLLNSPLHF.

V usage is TRBV27 and J usage is TRBJ2-1, with TRBD1 as a possible D gene (6 bases). The CDR3 loop spans 16 amino acids. Trimming cost V 4 bases and J 3 bases, with 16 bases left between them. Germline CDR1 and CDR2: MNHEY and SMNVEV (reference sequence). The CDR3 coding sequence is TGTGCCAGCAGTTCCTACAGGGCTGGGGTCTACAATGAGCAGTTCTTC. Its protein is CASSSYRAGVYNEQFF.

This clone has a single count. V gene TRBV5-1 combines with J gene TRBJ1-1; a weak D match, TRBD1 (5 bases). Trimming took off 0 bases at V and 2 bases at J, with 11 bases between the two ends. Germline V lookup: CDR1 SGHRS, CDR2 YFSETQ. This CDR3 is 15 amino acids long. CDR3 sequence (DNA): TGCGCCAGCAGCTTGGCCGGGAGGGGTAACACTGAAGCTTTCTTT. Its translation is CASSLAGRGNTEAFF.

The CDR3 DNA is TGTGCCAGCAGTTGGAGGACAGGGGAGAGCTCCTACGAGCAGTACTTC. It codes for CASSWRTGESSYEQYF. The gene calls are TRBV7-9 and TRBJ2-7; 9 nucleotides match TRBD1. J lost 0 bases, V lost 6 bases, and 9 bases had no gene match. The germline V gene encodes CDR1 SEHNR and CDR2 FQNEAQ (reference sequence). The CDR3 is made up of 16 amino acids.

V usage is TRBV27 and J usage is TRBJ1-2; 7 positions match TRBD1. The V gene's germline CDR1 is MNHEY and CDR2 SMNVEV (reference sequence). This CDR3 contains 13 residues. The V segment lost 2 bases and the J segment 6 bases; nucleotides outside the gene matches: 3. This chain's CDR3 is CASSLVQGHGYTF. CDR3 DNA sequence: TGTGCCAGCAGTTTAGTACAGGGGCATGGCTACACCTTC.